The next 32 T cell receptor beta chains were all read from a single sample in a study of Graves' ophthalmopathy and Graves' hyperthyroidism. The study amplified TCR beta CDR3 regions using RNA transcripts. The first round was an RT-PCR with HTBI primers, and the second round was a multiplex PCR. TCRdb ran MiXCR on the multiplex PCR reads and lists one entry per CDR3 protein. The sample contains about 220,000 distinct CDR3 sequences, approximately 21% of which appear only once. Sequencing input: peripheral blood. The receptor set was obtained from a woman in her 50s with Graves' ophthalmopathy.

The table lists this clonotype with many counts. J is TRBJ2-2 and V is TRBV28; D remains ambiguous. The CDR3 covers 13 residues. V lost 7 bases and J 0 bases, leaving 6 bases between the germline ends. The germline CDR1 and CDR2 sequences are MDHEN and SYDVKM. DNA for the CDR3: TGTGCCAGCACCTATACGAACACCGGGGAGCTGTTTTTT. Residues: CASTYTNTGELFF.

This clonotype appeared many times. The rearrangement links TRBV20-1 to TRBJ1-2, with D tentatively TRBD1 (6 bases). Germline loops: CDR1 DFQATT, CDR2 SNEGSKA (reference sequence). V gave up 6 bases and J gave up 6 bases, with 17 bases separating them. The CDR3 contains 13 residues. The CDR3 region is CSAQLRGKDGYTF. CDR3 bases: TGCAGTGCGCAACTCAGGGGAAAAGATGGCTACACCTTC.

The gene calls are TRBV2 and TRBJ2-5; no definite D call. The CDR3 runs to 13 residues. V was clipped by 3 bases and J by 9 bases, with 14 bases between them. Germline CDR1 SNHLY, CDR2 FYNNEI. The CDR3 nucleotides are TGTGCCAGCAGTGATCAGGTCCGCTCACCCCAGTACTTC. Protein: CASSDQVRSPQYF.

Of note for this clonotype: With a much larger clone just one base away, this may be a read error. The chain employs TRBV5-1 and TRBJ2-6, with D hard to call. The length of the CDR3 is 15 residues. Germline CDR1 SGHRS, CDR2 YFSETQ. The DNA of the CDR3 is TGCACCAGCAGCCGTCAGAGCTCTGGGGCCAACGTCCTGACTTTC. Its translation is CTSSRQSSGANVLTF.

V and J are TRBV12-3 or TRBV12-4 and TRBJ1-5; the D gene is possibly TRBD1 (6 bases). V dropped 5 bases and J dropped 6 bases, with 11 bases sitting between them. This CDR3 spans 13 amino acids. Written as DNA, the CDR3 is TGTGCCAGCAGTGTTGGCAGGGGTCAGCCCCAGCATTTT. Protein sequence: CASSVGRGQPQHF.

The chain links TRBV4-1 to TRBJ2-2; 7 nucleotides line up with TRBD1. Germline V gene data show CDR1 as MGHRA and CDR2 as YSYEKL. Trimming took 4 bases from V and 5 from J; bases not matched to a gene: 4. The CDR3 length is 14 residues. The CDR3 reads CASSPRQGTGELFF. The CDR3 nucleotides are TGCGCCAGCAGCCCCCGACAGGGAACCGGGGAGCTGTTTTTT.

There are many counts of this clonotype. V usage is TRBV6-1 and J usage is TRBJ2-7, with 7 bases matching TRBD1. V was clipped by 7 bases and J by 1 base; unmatched bases: 10. CDR3 length: 15 amino acids. Germline CDR1 MNHNS, CDR2 SASEGT. CDR3 DNA sequence: TGTGCCAGCACCACCCCCGGGACAGAGTCCTACGAGCAGTACTTC. Protein sequence: CASTTPGTESYEQYF.

The sample holds many counts of this clonotype. This chain connects TRBV2 to TRBJ2-5; a weak D match, TRBD2 (5 bases). This CDR3 comprises 12 residues. CDR1 is SNHLY, CDR2 FYNNEI, per germline. Trimming took 4 bases from V and 9 from J, leaving 12 bases between them. The DNA of the CDR3 is TGTGCCAGCAGTGCCGGGGATGCGCCCCAGTACTTC. Protein sequence: CASSAGDAPQYF. Full variable domain (remainder filled in from reference TRBV2 and TRBJ2-5): EPEVTQTPSHQVTQMGQEVILRCVPISNHLYFYWYRQILGQKVEFLVSFYNNEISEKSEIFDDQFSVERPDGSNFTLKIRSTKLEDSAMYFCASSAGDAPQYFGPGTRLLVL.

This clonotype was found many times. The chain couples TRBV28 to TRBJ1-5; perhaps TRBD1 as D (6 bases). V was cut by 3 bases and J by 2 bases, with 11 bases left in between. There are 15 residues in the CDR3. In germline, CDR1 is MDHEN, CDR2 SYDVKM. Here the CDR3 DNA reads TGTGCCAGCAGTTTCCCCGCAGGGGGCAATCAGCCCCAGCATTTT. It is translated as CASSFPAGGNQPQHF.

In its sample, this clonotype was seen many times. This chain joins TRBV5-1 and TRBJ2-7; 7 bases line up with TRBD1. Germline V gives CDR1 SGHRS, CDR2 YFSETQ. V lost 4 bases and J lost 8; bases outside the gene matches: 18. The CDR3 has 16 residues. The CDR3 sequence: CASSENAGTAFPQQYF. Written as DNA, the CDR3 is TGCGCCAGCAGCGAAAACGCCGGGACAGCTTTCCCTCAGCAGTACTTC.

This clonotype was seen a few times. The rearrangement links TRBV5-5 to TRBJ2-7; 11 bases line up with TRBD1. The CDR3 loop spans 14 amino acids. Germline values: CDR1 SGHKS, CDR2 YYEKEE (reference sequence). With V trimmed by 3 bases and J by 2 bases, 1 base remained unmatched. The CDR3 region is CASSWTGGPYEQYF. The CDR3 nucleotides read TGTGCCAGCAGCTGGACAGGGGGCCCCTACGAGCAGTACTTC.

This clonotype was detected ten times or more. The chain has TRBV9 and TRBJ2-7; TRBD2 matches 13 bases. CDR1 is SGDLS and CDR2 is YYNGEE in the germline V gene. The CDR3 runs to 15 residues. Trimming at V came to 3 bases and at J to 3 bases, leaving 3 bases not matched to a gene. The CDR3 reads CASSEGLAGIYEQYF. CDR3 DNA sequence: TGTGCCAGCAGCGAGGGACTAGCGGGAATCTACGAGCAGTACTTC.

This clonotype was observed many times. The germline gene is not matched at one end of the junction; a read error may be the cause. This sequence joins TRBV27 and TRBJ1-2, with TRBD1 as a possible D gene (6 bases). Germline CDR1 MNHEY, CDR2 SMNVEV (reference sequence). The CDR3 totals 11 residues. For the CDR3, the DNA is TGTGCCAGCAGTTTTTACAGGGACGCTCTCTTC. Translating it yields CASSFYRDALF.

This clonotype was recorded at least ten times. This rearrangement joins TRBV30 to TRBJ1-5; D is ambiguous. V was cut by 3 bases and J by 6 bases, with 12 bases left in between. The CDR3 spans 13 residues. The germline V gene encodes CDR1 GTSNPN and CDR2 SVGIG (reference sequence). Here the CDR3 DNA reads TGTGCCTGGAGCTTGGGCGGAGGTCAGCCCCAGCATTTT. Protein product: CAWSLGGGQPQHF.

This clonotype was observed many times. This chain joins TRBV11-1 and TRBJ1-1, with D unresolved. CDR1 SGHAT and CDR2 FQDESV come from the germline V gene (reference sequence). Trimming cost V 5 bases and J 1 base, with 17 bases left between them. This CDR3 comprises 16 residues. The CDR3 DNA sequence: TGTGCCAGCAGCCCCATGGCGGGAGCTTCGAACACTGAAGCTTTCTTT. This codes for CASSPMAGASNTEAFF.

This clonotype was detected ten times or more. The rearrangement joins TRBV6-1 to TRBJ2-4; 7 bases are shared with TRBD1. Unmatched junction bases numbered 5, after V lost 6 bases and J lost 0 bases. CDR1 is MNHNS and CDR2 is SASEGT in the germline V gene. The CDR3 loop spans 15 amino acids. Written as DNA, the CDR3 is TGTGCCAGCAGAGGACAGGCGCTAGCCAAAAACATTCAGTACTTC. This gives the protein CASRGQALAKNIQYF.

This clonotype was counted many times. The chain recombines TRBV14 with TRBJ2-7; D not resolved. The CDR3 is 17 amino acids. Germline CDR1 and CDR2: SGHDN and FVKESK. V was cut by 2 bases and J by 3 bases, with 20 bases left in between. The CDR3 region is CASSQKNADWRVYEQYF. In DNA form, the CDR3 reads TGTGCCAGCAGCCAAAAAAATGCTGACTGGAGAGTCTACGAGCAGTACTTC.

This clonotype was detected many times. The chain joins TRBV28 to TRBJ2-7; 10 nucleotides match TRBD2. This CDR3 is 14 amino acids long. V shed 5 bases and J 3 bases; nucleotides not matched to a gene: 4. From germline, CDR1 is MDHEN and CDR2 SYDVKM. DNA of the CDR3: TGTGCCAGCAGTCCTAGCGGGAGTGGCTACGAGCAGTACTTC. Translating it yields CASSPSGSGYEQYF.

The table lists this clonotype with many counts. In DNA, the CDR3 is TGTGCCAGCAGTTTAAGGGGGACAGGGGTCTACGAGCAGTACTTC. Translating gives CASSLRGTGVYEQYF. The chain couples TRBV27 to TRBJ2-7, with 10 bases aligning to TRBD1. The CDR3 spans 15 residues. With V trimmed by 2 bases and J by 3 bases, 4 bases remained unmatched. The germline CDR1 and CDR2 sequences are MNHEY and SMNVEV (reference sequence).

This chain joins TRBV28 and TRBJ2-2; D not resolved. With 8 bases removed from V and 1 base from J, the gap between germline ends came to 17 bases. The CDR3 extends over 16 amino acids. Looked up from germline, CDR1 is MDHEN and CDR2 is SYDVKM. The CDR3 DNA sequence: TGTGCCAGCTCCCCCGTGATGGGCCAGAACACCGGGGAGCTGTTTTTT. It codes for CASSPVMGQNTGELFF.

This clonotype has a count of ten or more. The rearrangement links TRBV20-1 to TRBJ1-3; D is ambiguous. Germline V gene data show CDR1 as DFQATT and CDR2 as SNEGSKA (reference sequence). Trimming pared 5 bases from V and 1 base from J, leaving 6 bases between. The CDR3 sequence is 12 residues long. This chain's CDR3 is CSALRSGNTIYF. CDR3 in DNA: TGCAGTGCTCTTCGATCTGGAAACACCATATATTTT.

In DNA form, the CDR3 reads TGTGCCAGCTCAAGGGCGGCGGGCACTGAAGCTTTCTTT. It encodes CASSRAAGTEAFF. The rearrangement uses TRBV18 and TRBJ1-1, with D uncertain. Per germline, CDR1 KGHSH and CDR2 LQKENI. The CDR3 has 13 residues. The V gene lost 5 bases and the J gene lost 4 bases, with 11 bases spanning the gap. The whole variable domain, remainder taken from reference TRBV18 and TRBJ1-1, is NAGVMQNPRHLVRRRGQEARLRCSPMKGHSHVYWYRQLPEEGLKFMVYLQKENIIDESGMPKERFSAEFPKEGPSILRIQQVVRGDSAAYFCASSRAAGTEAFFGQGTRLTVV.

This clonotype was counted ten times or more. V usage is TRBV7-6 and J usage is TRBJ2-7; TRBD2 matches 7 bases. The V segment lost 1 base and the J segment 3 bases; nucleotides outside the gene matches: 6. CDR3 length: 15 residues. Germline lookup yields CDR1 SGHVS and CDR2 FNYEAQ. The CDR3: CASSLEGLPFYEQYF. CDR3 DNA sequence: TGTGCCAGCAGCTTAGAGGGACTACCATTCTACGAGCAGTACTTC.

This clonotype showed up many times. The CDR3 DNA reads as TGCAGTGCTAGACCCGGGATGGGGGATTCACCCCTCCACTTT. Its protein product is CSARPGMGDSPLHF. This chain joins TRBV20-1 and TRBJ1-6; maybe TRBD1 (5 bases). CDR1 DFQATT and CDR2 SNEGSKA come from the germline V gene (reference sequence). The CDR3 consists of 14 residues. V lost 2 bases and J 8 bases, leaving 13 bases between the germline ends.

This clonotype came up many times. The chain carries TRBV6-6 and TRBJ1-1; perhaps TRBD1 as D (6 bases). The CDR3 spans 20 residues. V gave up 8 bases and J gave up 0 bases, with 31 bases separating them. Germline CDR1 is MNHNY and CDR2 is SVGAGI (reference sequence). Written as DNA, the CDR3 is TGTGCCAGCCTAGCATCGTATCCGGGGGCCGAGGGCATCATGAACACTGAAGCTTTCTTT. Translated: CASLASYPGAEGIMNTEAFF.

This clonotype showed up many times. The chain joins TRBV20-1 to TRBJ2-5; TRBD1 matches 8 bases. This CDR3 has 14 amino acids. Germline CDR1 reads DFQATT; CDR2 reads SNEGSKA (reference sequence). V lost 5 bases and J lost 5; bases outside the gene matches: 10. This CDR3 is CSARGTGKMETQYF. CDR3 DNA: TGCAGTGCTCGAGGGACAGGAAAGATGGAGACCCAGTACTTC.

This chain joins TRBV12-3 or TRBV12-4 and TRBJ1-3, with D unclear. The germline V and J ends were trimmed by 10 bases and 4 bases, with 23 bases remaining between them. The CDR3 contains 16 residues. The CDR3, as DNA: TGTGCCACATCCCCAAGCTCAGGACGCAGAGGAAACACCATATATTTT. Its translation: CATSPSSGRRGNTIYF.

In its sample, this clonotype was seen many times. This rearrangement joins TRBV20-1 to TRBJ1-5; D is unclear. V was cut by 3 bases and J by 4 bases, with 16 bases left in between. This CDR3 region has 15 residues. The germline V gene encodes CDR1 DFQATT and CDR2 SNEGSKA (reference sequence). In DNA, the CDR3 is TGCAGTGCTAGGGCCTGGCAGACAAGGAATCAGCCCCAGCATTTT. Translating it yields CSARAWQTRNQPQHF.

In this sample, this clonotype turned up many times. The gene calls are TRBV24-1 and TRBJ2-5, with TRBD1 as a possible D gene (6 bases). Germline V gene data show CDR1 as KGHDR and CDR2 as SFDVKD. The CDR3 has 14 residues. V was cut by 5 bases and J by 5 bases, with 14 bases left in between. The CDR3 nucleotides read TGTGCCACCAGTGGATTGGGGGCTGGGGAGACCCAGTACTTC. It encodes CATSGLGAGETQYF.

The chain is built from TRBV20-1 and TRBJ2-1; 9 bases are a match to TRBD2. CDR1 is DFQATT and CDR2 is SNEGSKA in the germline V gene (reference sequence). This CDR3 spans 14 amino acids. Trimming took 4 bases from V and 6 from J; bases not matched to a gene: 7. The DNA for the CDR3 is TGCAGTGCTATTAGCGGGAGTGGTGTCAATGAGCAGTTCTTC. Its translation is CSAISGSGVNEQFF.

This rearrangement joins TRBV2 to TRBJ2-7, with 9 bases lining up with TRBD1. CDR3 size: 14 residues. With 5 bases clipped from V and 3 bases from J, the junction kept 5 bases outside the gene matches. CDR1 and CDR2 from the germline V gene are SNHLY and FYNNEI. The CDR3 nucleotides read TGTGCCAGCAGTAGGCGGGACAGGGACTACGAGCAGTACTTC. Residues: CASSRRDRDYEQYF.

This clonotype has a handful of counts. Since no conserved phenylalanine or tryptophan closes the CDR3, a read error is the likely cause. In DNA form, the CDR3 reads TGTGCCAGCAGCTTATTTGGTACAGGGACTAACTATGGCTACACCTCC. Translation gives CASSLFGTGTNYGYTS. V gene TRBV11-2 combines with J gene TRBJ1-2, with a weak D call TRBD1 (6 bases). The ends were cut back, 2 bases at V and 0 bases at J, with 13 bases in the middle. CDR1 is SGHAT, CDR2 FQNNGV, per germline. This CDR3 comprises 16 residues.